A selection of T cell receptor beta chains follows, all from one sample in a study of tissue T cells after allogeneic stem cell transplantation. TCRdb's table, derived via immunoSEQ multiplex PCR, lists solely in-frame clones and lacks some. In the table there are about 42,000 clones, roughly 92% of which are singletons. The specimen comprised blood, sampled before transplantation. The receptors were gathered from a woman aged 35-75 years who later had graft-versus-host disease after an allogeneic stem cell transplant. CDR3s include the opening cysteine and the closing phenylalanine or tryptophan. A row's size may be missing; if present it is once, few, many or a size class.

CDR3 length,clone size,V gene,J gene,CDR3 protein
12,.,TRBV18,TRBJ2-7,CASSPDRVEQYF
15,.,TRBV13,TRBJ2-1,CASLISGSIGHEQFF
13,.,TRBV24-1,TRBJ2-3,CATSDSGTDTQYF
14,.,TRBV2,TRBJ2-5,CASSERRAQETQYF
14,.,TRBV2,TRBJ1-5,CASSDELASGTQHF
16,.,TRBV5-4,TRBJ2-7,CASSHPLGQGNHEQYF
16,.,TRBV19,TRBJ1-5,CASSRLIRDTNQPQHF
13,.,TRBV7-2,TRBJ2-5,CASSLGEKETQYF
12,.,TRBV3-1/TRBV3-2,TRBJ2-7,CASSQDWGEQYF
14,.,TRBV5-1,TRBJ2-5,CASSTGQGTETQYF
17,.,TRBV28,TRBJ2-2,CASSPPGFRPSTGELFF
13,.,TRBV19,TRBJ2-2,CASTPRGVGELFF
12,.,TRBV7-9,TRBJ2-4,CASSLPQGLIRF
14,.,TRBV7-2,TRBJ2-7,CASSWGARGYEQYF
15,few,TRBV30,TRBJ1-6,CAWTGVLSYNSPLHF
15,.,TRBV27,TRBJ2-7,CASSSTSGPSYEQYF
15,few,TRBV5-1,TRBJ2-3,CASSLTSGYTDTQYF
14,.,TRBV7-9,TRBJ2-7,CASSGSGGVIKQYF
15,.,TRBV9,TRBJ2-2,CASSGTSGSHGELFF
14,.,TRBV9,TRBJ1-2,CASSLTDGNYGYTF
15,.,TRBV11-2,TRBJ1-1,CASTSRPGRGTEAFF
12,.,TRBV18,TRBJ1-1,CATSRGVTEAFF
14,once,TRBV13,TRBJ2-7,CASSSNTGGYEQYF
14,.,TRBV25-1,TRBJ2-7,CASSRTETGYGQYF
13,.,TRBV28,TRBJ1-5,CASSTRGNQPQHF
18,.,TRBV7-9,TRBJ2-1,CASSLGVLGGRVSNEQFF